A single sample gave rise to the 24 T cell receptor beta chains below, sequenced in a study of blood T cell repertoires in COVID-19. TCRdb's copy holds only in-frame clones and misses some; the assay was immunoSEQ multiplex PCR. Among roughly 70,000 clones, approximately 90% were seen once, and the ten largest hold approximately 1.5%. The sequenced material came from peripheral blood. The receptor source for this set is a human donor in a cohort sampled during active COVID-19.

The J gene is TRBJ1-4, the V gene TRBV4-2, with 9 nucleotides matching TRBD1. The length of the CDR3 is 16 residues. Germline lookup yields CDR1 LGHNA and CDR2 YNFKEQ. With 0 bases clipped from V and 5 bases from J, the junction kept 4 bases outside the gene matches. DNA for the CDR3: TGTGCCAGCAGCCAAGAGGGGACAGGGACGAATGAAAAACTGTTTTTT. Its translation: CASSQEGTGTNEKLFF.

The V call is TRBV25-1, the J call TRBJ1-2, with D perhaps matching TRBD1 (5 bases). The CDR3 spans 15 residues. From germline, CDR1 is MGHDK and CDR2 SYGVNS. V lost 8 bases to trimming and J lost 4 bases, with 20 bases between them. CDR3 protein: CASAPAGGGGYGYTF. The CDR3 coding sequence is TGTGCCAGCGCACCCGCCGGGGGTGGTGGCTATGGCTACACCTTC.

The chain couples TRBV12-5 to TRBJ1-1; 9 positions agree with TRBD1. This CDR3 is 12 amino acids long. J lost 10 bases, V lost 5 bases, and 5 bases had no gene match. Germline V gene lookup returns CDR1 LGHNT and CDR2 FRNRAP. CDR3 nucleotide sequence: TGTGCTAGTGGTCACGGACAGGGGACAGCTTTCTTT. This codes for CASGHGQGTAFF.

The rearrangement joins TRBV24-1 to TRBJ2-5; D uncertain. This CDR3 comprises 19 residues. In germline, CDR1 is KGHDR, CDR2 SFDVKD. V was pared by 2 bases and J by 0 bases, with 21 bases between. CDR3 nucleotides: TGTGCCACCAGTGATTCTGCAAGGCGCGCAGGAATGTACCAAGAGACCCAGTACTTC. It codes for CATSDSARRAGMYQETQYF.

The chain has TRBV11-2 and TRBJ1-3; unclear D gene. Germline V CDR1 and CDR2: SGHAT, FQNNGV. The CDR3 extends over 15 amino acids. V was clipped by 1 base and J by 2 bases, with 9 bases between them. The CDR3: CASSLAVLPGNTIYF. CDR3 bases: TGTGCCAGCAGCTTAGCAGTTCTCCCTGGAAACACCATATATTTT.

The chain uses TRBV4-2 and TRBJ2-1, with TRBD1 matching over 7 bases. This CDR3 contains 15 residues. Per germline, CDR1 LGHNA and CDR2 YNFKEQ. The junction had 11 bases not matched to a gene; V was cut back by 4 bases and J by 8 bases. The CDR3 DNA reads as TGTGCCAGCAGCCGGGATGGACAGGTCGGGGATGAGCAGTTCTTC. Amino acids: CASSRDGQVGDEQFF.

The chain combines TRBV19 with TRBJ1-4; tentative D call: TRBD1 (6 bases). V was pared by 5 bases and J by 8 bases, with 18 bases between. Per germline, CDR1 LNHDA and CDR2 SQIVND (reference sequence). This CDR3 contains 15 residues. CDR3: CASSATGVEVEKLFF. The CDR3 DNA reads as TGTGCCAGTAGTGCGACAGGCGTGGAGGTAGAAAAACTGTTTTTT. Full variable domain (rest looked up from reference TRBV19 and TRBJ1-4): DGGITQSPKYLFRKEGQNVTLSCEQNLNHDAMYWYRQDPGQGLRLIYYSQIVNDFQKGDIAEGYSVSREKKESFPLTVTSAQKNPTAFYLCASSATGVEVEKLFFGSGTQLSVL.

The rearrangement links TRBV9 to TRBJ1-2, with a weak D call TRBD1 (6 bases). Germline assignment: CDR1 SGDLS and CDR2 YYNGEE. The CDR3 extends over 13 amino acids. Trimming removed 4 bases at V and 2 bases at J, with 9 bases between. CDR3 sequence reads: CASSRTGNYGYTF. CDR3 nucleotide sequence: TGTGCCAGCAGCCGTACAGGGAACTATGGCTACACCTTC.

This chain connects TRBV5-3 to TRBJ2-1; possibly TRBD2 for D (6 bases). TRBV5-3 is an ORF; its function is uncertain. Trimming stripped 0 bases from V and 0 bases from J, with 7 bases between. The CDR3 spans 15 residues. In nucleotides, the CDR3 is TGTGCCAGAAGCTTGGCCGGGAGCTCCTACAATGAGCAGTTCTTC. Amino acids: CARSLAGSSYNEQFF.

The rearrangement links TRBV13 to TRBJ2-5; the D gene is possibly TRBD2 (6 bases). The length of the CDR3 is 14 residues. Trimming stripped 5 bases from V and 1 base from J, with 11 bases between. Per the germline V gene, CDR1 is PRHDT and CDR2 is FYEKMQ (reference sequence). CDR3 nucleotide sequence: TGTGCCAGCAGCCCAAACGGGGGCCAAGAGACCCAGTACTTC. Protein sequence: CASSPNGGQETQYF. Using reference TRBV13 and TRBJ2-5 for the parts outside the CDR3, the full variable domain is AAGVIQSPRHLIKEKRETATLKCYPIPRHDTVYWYQQGPGQDPQFLISFYEKMQSDKGSIPDRFSAQQFSDYHSELNMSSLELGDSALYFCASSPNGGQETQYFGPGTRLLVL.

Only a few counts were recorded for this clone. This sequence joins TRBV28 and TRBJ2-1; 9 nucleotides line up with TRBD2. V lost 7 bases to trimming and J lost 9 bases; unmatched junction nucleotides: 7. Germline V gene lookup returns CDR1 MDHEN and CDR2 SYDVKM. This CDR3 contains 13 residues. Here the CDR3 reads CASTRAGGGEQFF. The CDR3 region has the DNA TGTGCCAGCACCCGAGCGGGAGGAGGTGAGCAGTTCTTC.

The rearrangement joins TRBV2 to TRBJ2-7, with D maybe TRBD2 (6 bases). This CDR3 has 13 amino acids. Germline-derived CDR1 and CDR2 are SNHLY and FYNNEI. Trimming left V 8 bases short and J 0 bases short, with 11 bases between. The CDR3 DNA follows: TGTGCCAGCGGCGGGGTGAGCTCCTACGAGCAGTACTTC. Translated: CASGGVSSYEQYF.

The table lists this clone with a count of one. The chain joins TRBV2 to TRBJ2-7, with 7 bases that match TRBD2. Germline loops: CDR1 SNHLY, CDR2 FYNNEI. CDR3 length equals 16 residues. J lost 2 bases, V lost 3 bases, and 10 bases had no gene match. The CDR3 region is CASSERVREGPYEQYV. CDR3 nucleotides: TGTGCCAGCAGTGAGAGGGTCAGGGAGGGGCCCTACGAGCAGTACGTC.

The gene calls are TRBV7-2 and TRBJ2-7, with D tentatively TRBD2 (5 bases). The CDR3 loop spans 15 amino acids. Germline CDR1 is SGHTA and CDR2 is FQGNSA. V lost 0 bases, J lost 2 bases, and 11 bases lay in between. CDR3 coding DNA: TGTGCCAGCAGCTTAGCGGGCGGGTTGACCTACGAGCAGTACGTC. This gives the protein CASSLAGGLTYEQYV.

V gene TRBV19 combines with J gene TRBJ2-3; 9 nucleotides agree with TRBD2. After removal of 8 bases from V and 2 bases from J, the junction contained 8 bases not matched to a gene. This CDR3 is 15 amino acids long. Germline CDR1 is LNHDA and CDR2 is SQIVND (reference sequence). CDR3: CASAISGSVTDTQYF. For the CDR3, the DNA is TGTGCCAGTGCCATTAGCGGGAGTGTCACAGATACGCAGTATTTT. The variable domain in full, with the rest retrieved from reference TRBV19 and TRBJ2-3, is DGGITQSPKYLFRKEGQNVTLSCEQNLNHDAMYWYRQDPGQGLRLIYYSQIVNDFQKGDIAEGYSVSREKKESFPLTVTSAQKNPTAFYLCASAISGSVTDTQYFGPGTRLTVL.

The rearrangement joins TRBV2 to TRBJ1-2; 7 bases are shared with TRBD1. Germline loops: CDR1 SNHLY, CDR2 FYNNEI. V was pared by 5 bases and J by 7 bases, with 7 bases of the junction left unmatched. This CDR3 spans 13 amino acids. The CDR3 is CASSQTGDSGYTF. CDR3 in DNA: TGTGCCAGCAGTCAAACAGGGGACAGTGGCTACACCTTC. Full variable domain (remainder filled in from reference TRBV2 and TRBJ1-2): EPEVTQTPSHQVTQMGQEVILRCVPISNHLYFYWYRQILGQKVEFLVSFYNNEISEKSEIFDDQFSVERPDGSNFTLKIRSTKLEDSAMYFCASSQTGDSGYTFGSGTRLTVV.

V gene TRBV20-1 combines with J gene TRBJ2-3; D ambiguous. Per germline, CDR1 DFQATT and CDR2 SNEGSKA (reference sequence). The CDR3 sequence is 14 residues long. The V gene lost 3 bases and the J gene lost 4 bases, with 14 bases spanning the gap. This CDR3 reads CSASMSAEADTQYF. Here the CDR3 DNA reads TGCAGTGCTAGTATGTCGGCCGAGGCAGATACGCAGTATTTT.

This clone was detected once. The rearrangement links TRBV25-1 to TRBJ2-2, with D perhaps TRBD1 (6 bases). The CDR3 contains 17 residues. V was pared by 0 bases and J by 0 bases, with 11 bases between. The germline CDR1 and CDR2 sequences are MGHDK and SYGVNS. This chain's CDR3 is CASSEYDGGPNTGELFF. The CDR3 DNA reads TGTGCCAGCAGTGAATATGATGGGGGCCCGAACACCGGGGAGCTGTTTTTT.

The chain has TRBV5-1 and TRBJ1-1, with TRBD1 identical over 9 bases. V was clipped by 4 bases and J by 4 bases; unmatched bases: 2. The CDR3 length is 13 residues. Germline V gene sequence: CDR1 SGHRS, CDR2 YFSETQ. The CDR3 sequence: CASSPGQGTEAFF. The CDR3 DNA reads TGCGCCAGCAGCCCGGGACAGGGCACTGAAGCTTTCTTT.

The chain couples TRBV5-4 to TRBJ2-2; the D is unclear. Trimming took 2 bases from V and 3 from J, leaving 14 bases between them. There are 16 residues in the CDR3. Germline V gene sequence: CDR1 SGHNT, CDR2 YYREEE (reference sequence). The CDR3 protein is CASSLGRQAHTGELFF. In nucleotides, the CDR3 is TGTGCCAGCAGCTTAGGAAGGCAGGCCCACACCGGGGAGCTGTTTTTT.

The J gene is TRBJ2-7, the V gene TRBV6-1; 10 bases match TRBD2. The V gene's germline CDR1 is MNHNS and CDR2 SASEGT. V gave up 7 bases and J gave up 5 bases; unmatched junction bases: 14. The CDR3 spans 16 residues. The CDR3: CASTEPSSGRMDEQYV. CDR3 coding DNA: TGTGCCAGCACTGAGCCTTCTAGCGGGAGAATGGACGAGCAGTACGTC.

This clone was seen once. CDR3 sequence: CASKRDASYNEQFF. As DNA, the CDR3 is TGTGCCAGCAAGCGGGATGCATCCTACAATGAGCAGTTCTTC. The rearrangement uses TRBV6-5 and TRBJ2-1, with 7 nucleotides matching TRBD2. Germline V gives CDR1 MNHEY, CDR2 SVGAGI. The V and J ends lost 7 bases and 1 base, in that order; junction bases with no gene match: 4. CDR3 length: 14 residues.

The chain combines TRBV5-4 with TRBJ2-7; 8 nucleotides match TRBD2. The CDR3 spans 14 residues. Germline assignment: CDR1 SGHNT and CDR2 YYREEE (reference sequence). V dropped 4 bases and J dropped 3; count of bases not matched to a gene: 6. As DNA, the CDR3 is TGTGCCAGCAGCACCGGGACTAGGATCTACGAGCAGTACGTC. This translates into CASSTGTRIYEQYV.

V usage is TRBV27 and J usage is TRBJ2-1; possible D gene TRBD1, 6 bases. V was pared by 1 base and J by 5 bases, with 12 bases between. The CDR3 has 15 amino acids. Germline V lookup: CDR1 MNHEY, CDR2 SMNVEV (reference sequence). The CDR3 coding sequence is TGTGCCAGCAGTTTATTACAGGGTTGGAACAATGAGCAGTTCTTC. Protein: CASSLLQGWNNEQFF.